These 31 T cell receptor beta chains were all obtained from the same sample, sequenced in a study of molecular identifiers for immune sequencing clone quantification. TCRdb itself ran the PCR reads through MiXCR, one entry per CDR3 protein. Altogether about half a million distinct CDR3 sequences are present, roughly 24% being singletons, with the ten largest covering around 0.79%. The specimen sequenced was naive CD8+ T cells from blood, with Jurkat cell RNA spiked in. Subset noted: FACS-sorted CD8+CD4-CCR7+CD45RA+ naive T cells. The receptors come from a human donor in good health. Some libraries in this study had Jurkat cell RNA spiked in.

This clonotype was observed a handful of times. The chain employs TRBV5-1 and TRBJ1-4, with D hard to call. There are 12 residues in the CDR3. Germline CDR1 is SGHRS and CDR2 is YFSETQ. Between the trimmed V and J ends, which lost 0 bases and 7 bases, there was a span of 4 bases. The CDR3 loop is CASSLVGEKLFF. CDR3 coding DNA: TGCGCCAGCAGCTTGGTTGGTGAAAAACTGTTTTTT.

The chain has TRBV12-3 or TRBV12-4 and TRBJ1-4, with D perhaps matching TRBD1 (6 bases). V lost 5 bases and J lost 6, with 10 bases in between. The CDR3 sequence is 13 residues long. As DNA, the CDR3 is TGTGCCAGCAGTGACAGGTTCGATGAAAAACTGTTTTTT. As protein: CASSDRFDEKLFF.

This clonotype was seen ten or more times. This chain links TRBV6-5 with TRBJ2-3; D not certain. This CDR3 is built from 12 residues. The V end lost 6 bases, the J end lost 6 bases, and 10 bases lay between the germline ends. Germline CDR1 MNHEY, CDR2 SVGAGI. In DNA form, the CDR3 reads TGTGCCAGCAGCCACTTCAGCGATACGCAGTATTTT. Encoded protein: CASSHFSDTQYF.

Comments on this clonotype: A much larger clone differs from this one at a single base, so this may be a read error. The gene calls are TRBV4-3 and TRBJ1-1; 7 bases align to TRBD1. Germline V lookup: CDR1 LGHNA, CDR2 YSLEER. V dropped 4 bases and J dropped 6; count of bases not matched to a gene: 11. The CDR3 is 15 residues long. The CDR3 bases are TGCGCCAGCAGCCTCAGGGTAGGGGGCCGTGCTGAAGCTTTCTTT. This translates into CASSLRVGGRAEAFF.

V gene TRBV7-8 combines with J gene TRBJ2-7; D is possibly TRBD2 (5 bases). Germline V lookup: CDR1 SGHVS, CDR2 FQNEAQ. CDR3 length: 16 amino acids. Trimming removed 4 bases at V and 0 bases at J, with 16 bases between. CDR3 protein: CASSSTNRGSSYEQYF. Here the CDR3 DNA reads TGTGCCAGCAGCTCAACCAACCGGGGTAGCTCCTACGAGCAGTACTTC.

In this sample, this clonotype turned up a few times. The gene calls are TRBV11-1 and TRBJ2-7, with 10 positions matching TRBD1. The germline V gene encodes CDR1 SGHAT and CDR2 FQDESV (reference sequence). V shed 8 bases and J 5 bases; nucleotides not matched to a gene: 6. The CDR3 covers 13 residues. The CDR3 DNA reads TGTGCCAGCTTGGGACAGGGGCTCGACGAGCAGTACTTC. Its protein is CASLGQGLDEQYF.

For this clonotype: Being one base from a much bigger clone, this may be a read error. V and J are TRBV7-9 and TRBJ1-1; D is ambiguous. The germline gives CDR1 SEHNR, CDR2 FQNEAQ (reference sequence). The CDR3 is 13 amino acids. V lost 7 bases to trimming and J lost 1 base, with 10 bases between them. The CDR3 DNA reads as TGTGCCAGCAACCTGCCCCCGAACACTGAAGCTTTCTTT. Amino acids: CASNLPPNTEAFF.

This clonotype was picked up many times. The chain has TRBV7-9 and TRBJ2-5, with TRBD1 matching 9 bases. Germline V gives CDR1 SEHNR, CDR2 FQNEAQ (reference sequence). Unmatched junction bases numbered 3, after V lost 3 bases and J lost 4 bases. The CDR3 totals 14 residues. In nucleotides, the CDR3 is TGTGCCAGCAGCTTCCGGGACAGGGTAGAGACCCAGTACTTC. It is translated as CASSFRDRVETQYF. Together with reference TRBV7-9 and TRBJ2-5, the CDR3 gives the full variable domain: DTGVSQNPRHKITKRGQNVTFRCDPISEHNRLYWYRQTLGQGPEFLTYFQNEAQLEKSRLLSDRFSAERPKGSFSTLEIQRTEQGDSAMYLCASSFRDRVETQYFGPGTRLLVL.

This clonotype has at least ten counts. This rearrangement joins TRBV5-4 to TRBJ1-1, with a possible D match to TRBD1 (5 bases). This CDR3 has 18 amino acids. The germline V and J ends were trimmed by 0 bases and 2 bases, with 20 bases remaining between them. Per the germline V gene, CDR1 is SGHNT and CDR2 is YYREEE (reference sequence). Here the CDR3 DNA reads TGTGCCAGCAGCTTGGCGGCGGGGCGACGGCGACCTAACACTGAAGCTTTCTTT. Its protein is CASSLAAGRRRPNTEAFF. The full variable domain, its missing parts supplied by reference TRBV5-4 and TRBJ1-1, is ETGVTQSPTHLIKTRGQQVTLRCSSQSGHNTVSWYQQALGQGPQFIFQYYREEENGRGNFPPRFSGLQFPNYSSELNVNALELDDSALYLCASSLAAGRRRPNTEAFFGQGTRLTVV.

Turning to this clonotype: One end of the junction does not line up with germline, which may come from a read error. V and J are TRBV19 and TRBJ1-1; the D is unclear. CDR1 is LNHDA and CDR2 is SQIVND in the germline V gene (reference sequence). The CDR3 runs to 15 residues. The CDR3: CASTHGTRGNTEALF. CDR3 nucleotides: TGTGCCAGTACCCACGGTACTCGTGGTAACACTGAAGCTCTCTTT. The full variable domain, with the rest looked up from reference TRBV19 and TRBJ1-1, is DGGITQSPKYLFRKEGQNVTLSCEQNLNHDAMYWYRQDPGQGLRLIYYSQIVNDFQKGDIAEGYSVSREKKESFPLTVTSAQKNPTAFYLCASTHGTRGNTEALFGQGTRLTVV.

This clonotype has ten or more counts. This chain uses TRBV20-1 with TRBJ2-2; the match to TRBD2 covers 11 bases. The ends lost 0 bases at V and 5 bases at J; junction bases unmatched: 5. The CDR3 spans 16 residues. Germline CDR1 and CDR2: DFQATT and SNEGSKA (reference sequence). The CDR3 DNA is TGCAGTGCTAGAGACCTTAGCGGGAGGGCGACCGGGGAGCTGTTTTTT. Translating gives CSARDLSGRATGELFF.

This clonotype was counted many times. CDR3 bases: TGTGCCAGCAGTCCCGGACTAGCGGGGCCAGATACGCAGTATTTT. It specifies CASSPGLAGPDTQYF. This chain uses TRBV6-2 or TRBV6-3 with TRBJ2-3; 12 bases match TRBD2. CDR1 is MNHEY, CDR2 SVGEGT, per germline. The trim removed 5 bases at V and 4 bases at J, leaving 4 bases unmatched. The CDR3 extends over 15 amino acids.

Only a few counts were recorded for this clonotype. The V gene is TRBV24-1, the J gene TRBJ2-2; the D gene is possibly TRBD2 (5 bases). The CDR3 totals 12 residues. Looked up from germline, CDR1 is KGHDR and CDR2 is SFDVKD. The germline V and J ends were trimmed by 6 bases and 6 bases, with 7 bases remaining between them. CDR3 DNA sequence: TGTGCCACCAGTCCGGGGTCCGGGGAGCTGTTTTTT. This gives the protein CATSPGSGELFF.

This clonotype has ten or more counts. This chain connects TRBV9 to TRBJ2-2; TRBD1 is a possible D gene (5 bases). From germline, CDR1 is SGDLS and CDR2 YYNGEE. The CDR3 is 17 amino acids. V lost 0 bases and J 4 bases, leaving 16 bases between the germline ends. The CDR3 DNA reads as TGTGCCAGCAGCGTAGCTAGGGGCAGTCCCCTCACCGGGGAGCTGTTTTTT. Its protein product is CASSVARGSPLTGELFF.

The rearrangement links TRBV19 to TRBJ2-1, with unresolved D. The CDR3 is 12 residues long. Germline CDR1 LNHDA, CDR2 SQIVND (reference sequence). V lost 4 bases and J lost 10, with 11 bases in between. The CDR3 sequence: CASSTSPWEQFF. The CDR3 DNA sequence: TGTGCCAGTAGTACATCACCCTGGGAGCAGTTCTTC.

The rearrangement uses TRBV10-1 and TRBJ1-6, with 7 positions matching TRBD1. CDR1 and CDR2 from the germline V gene are WNHNN and SYGVQD (reference sequence). The V and J ends lost 2 bases and 9 bases, in that order; junction bases with no gene match: 7. The CDR3 is 15 residues long. Written as DNA, the CDR3 is TGCGCCAGCAGTGAGCACCGACAGGGCGGTTCACCCCTCCACTTT. Encoded protein: CASSEHRQGGSPLHF.

On this clonotype itself: A read error may explain this, as a much larger clone is one base away. V and J are TRBV13 and TRBJ1-4, with 8 bases identical to TRBD1. The CDR3 loop spans 15 amino acids. CDR1 PRHDT and CDR2 FYEKMQ come from the germline V gene (reference sequence). The CDR3 DNA sequence: TGTGCCGGCAGCTTGTGGACAGGGACAAGTGAAAAACTGTTTTTT. It is translated as CAGSLWTGTSEKLFF. Combining the CDR3 with reference TRBV13 and TRBJ1-4 gives the whole variable domain AAGVIQSPRHLIKEKRETATLKCYPIPRHDTVYWYQQGPGQDPQFLISFYEKMQSDKGSIPDRFSAQQFSDYHSELNMSSLELGDSALYFCAGSLWTGTSEKLFFGSGTQLSVL.

This clonotype was counted a few times. The chain joins TRBV7-8 to TRBJ2-7; D not certain. Germline V gene sequence: CDR1 SGHVS, CDR2 FQNEAQ. The CDR3 has 11 amino acids. With 5 bases removed from V and 5 bases from J, the gap between germline ends came to 7 bases. This CDR3 reads CASSPVNEQYF. The CDR3 nucleotides are TGTGCCAGCAGCCCCGTAAACGAGCAGTACTTC.

This clonotype was detected a few times. The chain combines TRBV4-1 with TRBJ1-6; D is undetermined. Germline values: CDR1 MGHRA, CDR2 YSYEKL. The CDR3 is 13 residues long. Between the trimmed V and J ends, which lost 3 bases and 7 bases, there was a span of 7 bases. The CDR3 sequence: CASSHGLNSPLHF. The CDR3 DNA is TGCGCCAGCAGCCACGGCCTAAATTCACCCCTCCACTTT.

This clonotype showed up just a few times. This chain links TRBV6-5 with TRBJ2-3; D possibly matches TRBD1 or TRBD2 (5 bases each). V lost 5 bases, J lost 5 bases, and 17 bases lay in between. Germline CDR1 is MNHEY and CDR2 is SVGAGI. The CDR3 covers 15 residues. Here the CDR3 DNA reads TGTGCCAGCAGTAAGGACGAGGGGTATGAAGATACGCAGTATTTT. It yields the protein CASSKDEGYEDTQYF.

This clonotype was picked up a small number of times. For the CDR3, the DNA is TGTGCCAGTAGTACGACAGAGTATAGCAATCAGCCCCAGCATTTT. Translated: CASSTTEYSNQPQHF. The chain carries TRBV19 and TRBJ1-5; D perhaps matches TRBD1 (5 bases). Trimming removed 4 bases from V and 0 bases from J, with 10 bases in between. The CDR3 contains 15 residues. Looked up from germline, CDR1 is LNHDA and CDR2 is SQIVND (reference sequence).

This clonotype was seen a few times. This chain connects TRBV20-1 to TRBJ1-2, with D maybe TRBD1 (6 bases). CDR3 length equals 16 residues. V lost 7 bases and J lost 5, with 26 bases in between. The germline gives CDR1 DFQATT, CDR2 SNEGSKA (reference sequence). CDR3 loop: CSGGQLSFAIRYGYTF. The CDR3 coding sequence is TGCAGTGGAGGACAGTTAAGTTTCGCTATACGGTATGGCTACACCTTC.

This clonotype was seen ten or more times. The V call is TRBV6-1, the J call TRBJ2-7; D call uncertain. The CDR3 totals 13 residues. V lost 3 bases to trimming and J lost 0 bases, with 6 bases between them. The germline CDR1 and CDR2 sequences are MNHNS and SASEGT. The CDR3 DNA sequence: TGTGCCAGCAGTGAGTACTTCTCCTACGAGCAGTACTTC. It is translated as CASSEYFSYEQYF.

Only a few counts were recorded for this clonotype. The chain uses TRBV12-3 or TRBV12-4 and TRBJ2-2, with TRBD2 matching 10 bases. The junction had 10 bases not matched to a gene; V was cut back by 3 bases and J by 6 bases. The CDR3 runs 17 residues. The CDR3 DNA follows: TGTGCCAGCAGTTTTGGGCTAGCGGGAGCTCGGGCCGGGGAGCTGTTTTTT. Its protein is CASSFGLAGARAGELFF.

As for this clonotype: Possible read error: a much larger clone is one base away. V is TRBV29-1 and J is TRBJ2-2; D is possibly TRBD1 (5 bases). Germline V gives CDR1 SQVTM, CDR2 ANQGSEA. The CDR3 sequence is 15 residues long. CDR3 sequence: CSAEWGDSNTGELFF. DNA of the CDR3: TGCAGCGCTGAATGGGGTGACAGCAACACCGGGGAGCTGTTTTTT.

Notes on this clonotype: A read error may be the cause here, since a much bigger clone is one base away. V is TRBV12-3 or TRBV12-4 and J is TRBJ2-2; D gene ambiguous. This CDR3 is built from 12 residues. Here the CDR3 reads CASSPMAVEPFF. In DNA form, the CDR3 reads TGTGCCAGCAGTCCAATGGCCGTGGAGCCGTTTTTT.

This clonotype has a count of ten or more. The V gene is TRBV6-5, the J gene TRBJ2-5; 7 bases map to TRBD1. V was clipped by 6 bases and J by 4 bases; unmatched bases: 14. Germline V gives CDR1 MNHEY, CDR2 SVGAGI. CDR3 size: 16 residues. The CDR3 sequence is CASRETTGSVLETQYF. The DNA for the CDR3 is TGTGCCAGCAGGGAAACGACAGGGTCGGTATTAGAGACCCAGTACTTC.

The chain has TRBV20-1 and TRBJ2-1; 12 bases are shared with TRBD2. Trimming removed 0 bases from V and 9 bases from J; junction bases left unmatched: 12. The CDR3 contains 17 residues. Germline-derived CDR1 and CDR2 are DFQATT and SNEGSKA (reference sequence). The CDR3 here is CSARETSGGHSNGEQFF. For the CDR3, the DNA is TGCAGTGCTAGAGAGACTAGCGGGGGCCATTCAAACGGTGAGCAGTTCTTC.

As for this clonotype: This may come from a read error, since a much larger clone is one base off. J is TRBJ1-4 and V is TRBV7-9; 7 nucleotides match TRBD1. The V and J ends lost 5 bases and 9 bases, in that order; junction bases with no gene match: 12. CDR3 length: 15 residues. CDR1 is SEHNR, CDR2 FQNEAQ, per germline (reference sequence). The CDR3 coding sequence is TGTGCCAGCAGCCCCGACAGGGAGTGGAGCCAAAAACTGTTTTTT. Amino acid sequence: CASSPDREWSQKLFF.

This clonotype has at least ten counts. CDR3 in amino acids: CASSLAVTAGVLTDTQYF. The CDR3 coding sequence is TGTGCCAGCAGCTTAGCTGTGACGGCGGGAGTTCTTACAGATACGCAGTATTTT. The chain joins TRBV7-6 to TRBJ2-3, with 7 nucleotides matching TRBD2. The CDR3 runs to 18 residues. J gave up 3 bases and V 0 bases, and 12 bases lay outside the gene matches. Germline-derived CDR1 and CDR2 are SGHVS and FNYEAQ.

In DNA form, the CDR3 reads TGTGCCAGCAGTTTGATCGGATCACCCCTCCACTTT. It encodes CASSLIGSPLHF. The V gene is TRBV27, the J gene TRBJ1-6; no firm D call. There are 12 residues in the CDR3. Trimming took 3 bases from V and 10 from J, leaving 7 bases between them. The germline V gene encodes CDR1 MNHEY and CDR2 SMNVEV (reference sequence).